Shown below are 23 T cell receptor beta chains from a single sample sequenced in a study of cytomegalovirus exposure and HLA in healthy donors. The PCR had 60 Vbeta and 13 Jbeta primers. The method was immunoSEQ multiplex PCR; TCRdb's version includes in-frame clones alone and lacks a portion of them. This table holds about 50,000 clones. Material: PBMCs. These receptor sequences come from a young woman in good health and CMV-seronegative.

The chain recombines TRBV5-1 with TRBJ2-7, with 7 bases that match TRBD2. The germline V gene has CDR1 SGHRS and CDR2 YFSETQ. J gave up 2 bases and V 6 bases, and 5 bases lay outside the gene matches. CDR3 size: 13 residues. The CDR3 sequence is CASKRDPTYEQYF. The CDR3 DNA reads TGCGCCAGCAAGCGGGACCCCACCTACGAGCAGTACTTC.

The V and J genes are TRBV14 and TRBJ2-7; TRBD2 matches at 9 bases. Trimming removed 4 bases from V and 2 bases from J; junction bases left unmatched: 6. This CDR3 has 15 residues. Germline V gives CDR1 SGHDN, CDR2 FVKESK. The CDR3 is CASSLRTSATYEQYF. Here the CDR3 DNA reads TGTGCCAGCAGCCTCCGGACTAGCGCAACCTACGAGCAGTACTTC.

J is TRBJ1-1 and V is TRBV29-1, with 10 bases identical to TRBD1. The germline V gene has CDR1 SQVTM and CDR2 ANQGSEA. J was trimmed by 0 bases and V by 0 bases; bases with no gene match: 7. This CDR3 contains 17 residues. CDR3 sequence: CSVEDGWTGGLNTEAFF. DNA for the CDR3: TGCAGCGTTGAAGACGGGTGGACAGGGGGTTTGAACACTGAAGCTTTCTTT.

The V and J genes are TRBV11-2 and TRBJ2-7, with a weak D call TRBD2 (6 bases). The length of the CDR3 is 14 residues. Germline V lookup: CDR1 SGHAT, CDR2 FQNNGV. The V end lost 6 bases, the J end lost 2 bases, and 14 bases lay between the germline ends. This CDR3 is CASSPTRGTYEQYF. The DNA of the CDR3 is TGTGCCAGCAGTCCGACTAGGGGCACCTACGAGCAGTACTTC.

The chain recombines TRBV4-1 with TRBJ2-2; 7 nucleotides match TRBD1. Trimming took 3 bases from V and 9 from J; bases not matched to a gene: 13. The germline CDR1 and CDR2 sequences are MGHRA and YSYEKL. The CDR3 consists of 16 residues. The CDR3 region has the DNA TGCGCCAGCAGCCATCCTCCGGGACAGATGGCTAGGGAGCTGTTTTTT. Its protein product is CASSHPPGQMARELFF.

The V and J genes are TRBV6-6 and TRBJ2-7; 12 bases agree with TRBD2. CDR3 size: 16 residues. The V and J ends lost 5 bases and 4 bases, in that order; junction bases with no gene match: 9. Germline CDR1 MNHNY, CDR2 SVGAGI (reference sequence). The CDR3 region is CASSPHPSGGVYEQYF. As DNA, the CDR3 is TGTGCCAGCAGTCCTCACCCTAGCGGGGGGGTATACGAGCAGTACTTC.

The chain is built from TRBV18 and TRBJ1-6, with 7 bases lining up with TRBD1. CDR1 is KGHSH, CDR2 LQKENI, per germline. The CDR3 contains 14 residues. Trimming removed 6 bases from V and 6 bases from J; junction bases left unmatched: 5. CDR3 DNA: TGTGCCAGCTCTAGGGACAGACTTAATTCACCCCTCCACTTT. Its protein is CASSRDRLNSPLHF. The full variable domain, in which reference TRBV18 and TRBJ1-6 provide the parts outside the CDR3, is NAGVMQNPRHLVRRRGQEARLRCSPMKGHSHVYWYRQLPEEGLKFMVYLQKENIIDESGMPKERFSAEFPKEGPSILRIQQVVRGDSAAYFCASSRDRLNSPLHFGNGTRLTVT.

V and J are TRBV5-1 and TRBJ1-1, with D uncertain. Looked up from germline, CDR1 is SGHRS and CDR2 is YFSETQ. The CDR3 covers 13 residues. V was pared by 4 bases and J by 7 bases, with 14 bases between. DNA of the CDR3: TGCGCCAGCAGCACGTCATCCGGGGATGAAGCTTTCTTT. This encodes CASSTSSGDEAFF.

In nucleotides, the CDR3 is TGTGCCAGCAGTCCCACTACCGTGTCTGTCGACTACGAGCAGTACTTC. Amino acid sequence: CASSPTTVSVDYEQYF. The rearrangement links TRBV27 to TRBJ2-7; D gene uncertain. The CDR3 is made up of 16 amino acids. Germline values: CDR1 MNHEY, CDR2 SMNVEV (reference sequence). V was shortened by 5 bases and J by 3 bases, with 20 bases between the two germline ends.

The chain joins TRBV4-2 to TRBJ2-3; D is possibly TRBD2 (6 bases). The CDR3 has 16 residues. Trimming removed 5 bases from V and 1 base from J, with 16 bases in between. CDR1 LGHNA and CDR2 YNFKEQ come from the germline V gene. CDR3 nucleotides: TGTGCCAGCAGCGAGGACTACCAGCCTCGCACAGATACGCAGTATTTT. Translation gives CASSEDYQPRTDTQYF.

The chain combines TRBV5-1 with TRBJ2-3; the match to TRBD1 covers 7 bases. V dropped 2 bases and J dropped 5; count of bases not matched to a gene: 8. CDR3 length: 15 residues. The germline V gene encodes CDR1 SGHRS and CDR2 YFSETQ. The CDR3 is CASSLLTGAGDTQYF. DNA for the CDR3: TGCGCCAGCAGCTTACTTACAGGGGCGGGAGATACGCAGTATTTT.

The chain is built from TRBV29-1 and TRBJ2-3, with D perhaps matching TRBD1 (6 bases). The germline CDR1 and CDR2 sequences are SQVTM and ANQGSEA. CDR3 length: 14 amino acids. V was pared by 5 bases and J by 6 bases, with 18 bases between. The CDR3 DNA reads TGCAGCGTTTTGGGCCAGGGGTTTGCGGATACGCAGTATTTT. It codes for CSVLGQGFADTQYF.

The J gene is TRBJ1-4, the V gene TRBV5-5; a possible D gene is TRBD1 (6 bases). Per germline, CDR1 SGHKS and CDR2 YYEKEE (reference sequence). V was trimmed by 4 bases and J by 0 bases, leaving 13 bases between them. The CDR3 runs 16 residues. The CDR3 sequence: CASSIGQFATNEKLFF. The DNA of the CDR3 is TGTGCCAGCAGCATAGGACAGTTTGCAACTAATGAAAAACTGTTTTTT.

The V call is TRBV2, the J call TRBJ2-1; 8 bases match TRBD1. The CDR3 length is 13 residues. The V gene's germline CDR1 is SNHLY and CDR2 FYNNEI. The V segment lost 4 bases and the J segment 9 bases; nucleotides outside the gene matches: 5. In DNA, the CDR3 is TGTGCCAGCAGTGGGACAGGGTTGGCTGAGCAGTTCTTC. Its translation is CASSGTGLAEQFF.

The chain has TRBV5-1 and TRBJ2-3, with 7 nucleotides matching TRBD2. CDR1 is SGHRS, CDR2 YFSETQ, per germline. Losses at the gene ends were 4 bases for V and 4 bases for J; bases not matched to a gene: 15. This CDR3 is 17 amino acids long. In nucleotides, the CDR3 is TGCGCCAGCAGCCCATCGCCGACTAGCTTTGGCCCAGATACGCAGTATTTT. Protein sequence: CASSPSPTSFGPDTQYF.

The chain has TRBV21-1 and TRBJ2-3; TRBD1, as called in the table, went unchecked against the DNA. TRBV21-1 is an annotated pseudogene. The CDR3 has 18 residues. The CDR3 region is CASSKERQASSRTDTQYF. Written as DNA, the CDR3 is TGTGCCAGCAGCAAAGAGAGACAGGCCTCTTCCCGCACAGATACGCAGTATTTT.

The chain carries TRBV2 and TRBJ1-2; perhaps TRBD1 as D (6 bases). Germline-derived CDR1 and CDR2 are SNHLY and FYNNEI. Trimming pared 8 bases from V and 3 bases from J, leaving 16 bases between. The CDR3 has 14 residues. The CDR3 loop is CASSTGYAHYGYTF. As DNA, the CDR3 is TGTGCCAGCTCAACAGGGTATGCCCACTATGGCTACACCTTC.

Details on this clone: Additional DNA sequences in this sample encode the identical CDR3. The V call is TRBV5-1, the J call TRBJ2-5, with D perhaps TRBD1 (6 bases). The CDR3 sequence is 14 residues long. The germline V and J ends were trimmed by 0 bases and 5 bases, with 11 bases remaining between them. The V gene's germline CDR1 is SGHRS and CDR2 YFSETQ. CDR3 protein: CASSLGGGQETQYF. CDR3 DNA sequence: TGCGCCAGCAGCTTGGGAGGAGGACAGGAGACCCAGTACTTC.

The rearrangement links TRBV10-1 to TRBJ2-4, with a tentative D call TRBD2 (5 bases). V gave up 7 bases and J gave up 10 bases, with 14 bases separating them. The CDR3 length is 12 residues. Germline V gene data show CDR1 as WNHNN and CDR2 as SYGVQD (reference sequence). Here the CDR3 reads CASNSGKGIQYF. The CDR3 nucleotides read TGCGCCAGCAATTCGGGAAAAGGGATTCAGTACTTC.

The V and J genes are TRBV20-1 and TRBJ1-4, with D possibly TRBD1 on 5 matching bases. The CDR3 runs 11 residues. In germline, CDR1 is DFQATT, CDR2 SNEGSKA (reference sequence). The germline V and J ends were trimmed by 6 bases and 4 bases, with 6 bases remaining between them. CDR3 sequence: CSAGGNEKLFF. CDR3 nucleotides: TGCAGTGCGGGGGGTAATGAAAAACTGTTTTTT.

The V gene is TRBV11-3, the J gene TRBJ2-3; possible D gene TRBD1, 5 bases. This CDR3 spans 12 amino acids. V dropped 1 base and J dropped 8 bases, with 7 bases sitting between them. Germline lookup yields CDR1 SGHNT and CDR2 YENEEA. The CDR3 reads CASSLGTPTQYF. The CDR3 nucleotides read TGTGCCAGCAGCTTAGGGACACCTACGCAGTATTTT.

V and J are TRBV7-9 and TRBJ2-1, with D possibly being TRBD1 (6 bases). The V gene lost 5 bases and the J gene lost 8 bases, with 16 bases spanning the gap. The germline CDR1 and CDR2 sequences are SEHNR and FQNEAQ (reference sequence). The CDR3 runs to 14 residues. This chain's CDR3 is CASSPGVWVDEQFF. CDR3 DNA: TGTGCCAGCAGCCCAGGGGTGTGGGTCGATGAGCAGTTCTTC.

V usage is TRBV18 and J usage is TRBJ1-5; weak D call: TRBD1 (5 bases). CDR3 size: 14 residues. The germline V gene encodes CDR1 KGHSH and CDR2 LQKENI. V lost 2 bases and J 7 bases, leaving 12 bases between the germline ends. The CDR3 spells CASSPGRVEQPQHF. Here the CDR3 DNA reads TGTGCCAGCTCACCAGGCAGGGTGGAACAGCCCCAGCATTTT.